Sequencing of this T cell receptor beta chain was carried out in a study of blood T cell repertoires in COVID-19. Repertoires were generated with immunoSEQ multiplex PCR, while TCRdb's copy carries only in-frame clones and drops some. Among some 200,000 clones listed, 70% to 90% were seen once. Germline loops: CDR1 SNHLY, CDR2 FYNNEI. This CDR3 has 14 residues. With V trimmed by 5 bases and J by 2 bases, 3 bases remained unmatched. The genes are TRBV2 and TRBJ2-7; 10 nucleotides line up with TRBD2. The receptor was derived from a woman aged 80 or over with acute or convalescent COVID-19. Sequenced: peripheral blood. DNA for the CDR3: TGTGCCAGCAGTTTAGCGGGGGGCCCCTACGAGCAGTACTTC. It codes for CASSLAGGPYEQYF.